The T cell receptor beta chain under discussion was sequenced for a study of T cell changes during pregnancy in multiple sclerosis. TCRdb's table, derived via immunoSEQ multiplex PCR, lists solely in-frame clones and lacks some. The sample has roughly 73,000 clones, about 92% seen once. The sample was peripheral blood, taken in the second trimester of pregnancy. The clonotype was recovered from a female donor in good health, enrolled as a control in a pregnancy study.

The CDR3 spells CASSPEGSSNQPQHF. As DNA, the CDR3 is TGTGCCAGCAGCCCTGAAGGTAGCAGCAATCAGCCCCAGCATTTT. This sequence joins TRBV9 and TRBJ1-5, with D unclear. The CDR3 extends over 15 amino acids. CDR1 is SGDLS, CDR2 YYNGEE, per germline. V lost 4 bases and J 1 base, leaving 12 bases between the germline ends.